The clone carrying this T cell receptor beta chain was found many times. Its antigen is undetermined. A junction end diverges from the germline sequence, so it may reflect a read error. The data were obtained in a study of HIV-infected children after antiretroviral therapy interruption. Looking at the study overall: Continuous-treatment children had median age around 8 years, interruption over 9 years. The study, taken as a whole, reports: The Gini coefficient of naive CD4+ repertoires rose, returning to baseline by 3 years. Naive CD4+ CDR3 sharing between time points fell after interruption began.

RNA-based 3' RACE libraries used unique molecular identifiers. One entry per CDR3 protein results from TCRdb running MiXCR on the 3' RACE reads. Of some 41,000 distinct CDR3 sequences in the sample, just over 6.5% were seen once. The germline CDR1 and CDR2 sequences are DFQATT and SNEGSKA (reference sequence). CDR3 size: 15 residues. Treatment described: PENTA 11 planned treatment interruption arm or continuous ART arm. Naive CD4+ CD45RA+ CD45RO- T cells were FACS-sorted from thawed PBMCs. The input for sequencing was CD45RA+ CD4+ T cells from PBMCs, pooled from several time points, taken from a donor given antiretroviral therapy, either interrupted or continuous. This sample's subset: naive CD4+ CD45RA+ CD45RO- T cells. The chain couples TRBV20-1 to TRBJ2-3, with TRBD2 matching over 8 bases. The clonotype originates from a pool of human donors with HIV. CDR3 sequence (DNA): TGCAGCGCTAAAGTTACAAGCGGGGGAACAGATACGCAGTATTTT. Its translation is CSAKVTSGGTDTQYF.